One sample yielded the 5 T cell receptor beta chains listed below, sequenced in a study of yellow fever vaccine responses in identical twins. MiXCR, applied by TCRdb to the RT-PCR reads, yields one record per CDR3 protein. The sample carries thousands of distinct CDR3 sequences, around 81% recorded once. The sample was T cells from blood (PBMCs), unsorted or a sorted subset (not recorded which), taken before or after yellow fever vaccination (not recorded which). The receptors were sampled from a woman aged 18 to 35 who received the yellow fever vaccine.

The genes are TRBV1 and TRBJ2-1; the table's D call TRBD2 went unverified against the DNA. TRBV1 is a documented pseudogene. The CDR3 sequence is 15 residues long. The CDR3 DNA sequence: TGCACCAGCAGCCAAGTACGAGTCGGGACTAGCGGGATTCGGTTC. It yields the protein CTSSQVRVGTSGIRF.

The CDR3 DNA sequence: TGTGCCAGCAGCCCGGGGACAGAAGCTAACTATGGCTACACCTTC. Its translation is CASSPGTEANYGYTF. The chain uses TRBV7-3 and TRBJ1-2; 7 bases map to TRBD1. J was trimmed by 0 bases and V by 5 bases; bases with no gene match: 6. The CDR3 spans 15 residues. The germline CDR1 and CDR2 sequences are SGHTA and FQGTGA.

This chain joins TRBV11-1 and TRBJ2-6; D uncertain. Trimming stripped 5 bases from V and 0 bases from J, with 11 bases between. The germline CDR1 and CDR2 sequences are SGHAT and FQDESV (reference sequence). CDR3 length: 16 residues. The DNA for the CDR3 is TGTGCCAGCAGCCCCCAACTGAGCTCTGGGGCCAACGTCCTGACTTTC. Amino acids: CASSPQLSSGANVLTF.

This clonotype was found once. The genes are TRBV11-1 and TRBJ2-7, with D hard to call. Trimming removed 2 bases at V and 5 bases at J, with 10 bases between. CDR3 size: 13 residues. Germline V lookup: CDR1 SGHAT, CDR2 FQDESV (reference sequence). The CDR3 nucleotides are TGTGCCAGCAGCTTATCCGATGGGGACGAGCAGTACTTC. Translation: CASSLSDGDEQYF.

This sequence joins TRBV29-1 and TRBJ1-1, with a tentative D call TRBD1 (5 bases). Germline-derived CDR1 and CDR2 are SQVTM and ANQGSEA. V was clipped by 3 bases and J by 10 bases, with 18 bases between them. CDR3 size: 13 residues. In DNA form, the CDR3 reads TGCAGCGTTGAGAAGGGACTCGGTCAGGCAGCTTTCTTT. Its protein product is CSVEKGLGQAAFF.